The sequence of this T cell receptor beta chain was determined in a study of identical twins. Study outcomes and limitations: Less excess twin sharing appeared in beta out-of-frame sequences. In cord blood, abundant beta clonotypes had fewer insertions; memory showed no trend.

TCRdb re-called the 5' RACE reads with MiXCR, one entry per CDR3 protein. The table has about 220,000 distinct CDR3 sequences, around 8.1% seen once. The CDR3 covers 15 residues. Trimming cost V 2 bases and J 7 bases; bases outside gene matches: 2. The V gene's germline CDR1 is MNHNY and CDR2 SVGAGI (reference sequence). In this sample, this clonotype turned up a few times. Its matching antigen is unknown. There were only healthy Caucasians among the donors. These same records also appear under a second study, on yellow fever vaccine responses in identical twins.

The sequenced sample was memory (CD45RO+) T cells sorted from blood. The V and J genes are TRBV6-6 and TRBJ2-1, with 13 bases that match TRBD2. The sequence derives from a woman aged 18-30 years in good health. In nucleotides, the CDR3 is TGTGCCAGCAGTTACGGGACTAGCGGGGCTAATGAGCAGTTCTTC. Translation: CASSYGTSGANEQFF.